The 28 T cell receptor beta chains given below trace back to one sample, sequenced in a study of T cells in Graves' hyperthyroidism and ophthalmopathy. The investigators amplified TCR beta CDR3 regions from RNA transcripts. During a first-round RT-PCR of the TCR CDR3, the HTBI primer set was used. From the multiplex PCR reads, TCRdb called clonotypes with MiXCR, one entry per CDR3 protein. The table lists under 750,000 distinct CDR3 sequences, around a sixth of them singletons, with about a sixth in the top ten. Sequencing was carried out using blood. The receptor set was obtained from a woman in her forties or fifties with Graves' hyperthyroidism that later progressed to Graves' ophthalmopathy.

This clonotype showed up many times. The rearrangement uses TRBV2 and TRBJ1-1; 9 bases agree with TRBD1. V shed 7 bases and J 5 bases; nucleotides not matched to a gene: 8. The CDR3 runs 14 residues. The germline V gene has CDR1 SNHLY and CDR2 FYNNEI. CDR3 protein: CASTMTGGRTEAFF. CDR3 coding DNA: TGTGCCAGCACCATGACAGGGGGTAGAACTGAAGCTTTCTTT.

There are a few counts of this clonotype. J is TRBJ1-5 and V is TRBV19; TRBD1 matches 9 bases. J was trimmed by 0 bases and V by 6 bases; bases with no gene match: 9. The V gene's germline CDR1 is LNHDA and CDR2 SQIVND (reference sequence). CDR3 length equals 17 residues. CDR3 sequence: CASRRDRELISNQPQHF. The CDR3 DNA reads TGTGCCAGTAGGCGGGACAGGGAACTGATTAGCAATCAGCCCCAGCATTTT.

This CDR3 is CSVEGRDLYNEQFF. The CDR3 region has the DNA TGCAGCGTTGAAGGCAGAGACCTCTACAATGAGCAGTTCTTC. The chain employs TRBV29-1 and TRBJ2-1, with unresolved D. The CDR3 has 14 amino acids. Germline V gene data show CDR1 as SQVTM and CDR2 as ANQGSEA. V gave up 1 base and J gave up 3 bases, with 10 bases separating them.

This clonotype was counted at least ten times. This chain joins TRBV27 and TRBJ2-3; 12 nucleotides agree with TRBD2. CDR1 and CDR2 (germline): MNHEY, SMNVEV (reference sequence). Trimming cost V 5 bases and J 7 bases; bases outside gene matches: 7. The CDR3 has 15 residues. CDR3 protein: CASSRRLAGEYTQYF. CDR3 DNA: TGTGCCAGCAGTAGACGACTAGCGGGGGAATATACGCAGTATTTT.

The sample holds many counts of this clonotype. This chain connects TRBV12-3 or TRBV12-4 to TRBJ2-5; TRBD1 matches at 8 bases. The trim removed 6 bases at V and 3 bases at J, leaving 12 bases unmatched. CDR3 length: 16 residues. CDR3 bases: TGTGCCAGCAGCCCAGGTTTTGGACAGGGAGAAGAGACCCAGTACTTC. Protein sequence: CASSPGFGQGEETQYF.

This rearrangement joins TRBV19 to TRBJ1-1, with D unresolved. The V end was cut by 4 bases, the J end by 10 bases, with 19 bases between. Looked up from germline, CDR1 is LNHDA and CDR2 is SQIVND (reference sequence). The CDR3 length is 14 residues. The CDR3 DNA sequence: TGTGCCAGTAGTACCACCAACGAGGGTCTCGGAGCTTTCTTT. As protein: CASSTTNEGLGAFF.

This clonotype showed up just a few times. The CDR3 here is CSVGRPLSGGYTF. For the CDR3, the DNA is TGCAGCGTTGGAAGGCCGTTAAGTGGGGGCTACACCTTC. The V gene is TRBV29-1, the J gene TRBJ1-2; D remains ambiguous. Germline V CDR1 and CDR2: SQVTM, ANQGSEA. Trimming removed 4 bases from V and 8 bases from J, with 17 bases in between. The CDR3 is 13 residues long.

In its sample, this clonotype was seen many times. The chain is built from TRBV27 and TRBJ2-3; 7 bases match TRBD1. Germline CDR1 is MNHEY and CDR2 is SMNVEV (reference sequence). J gave up 2 bases and V 6 bases, and 8 bases lay outside the gene matches. This CDR3 region has 15 residues. The CDR3 DNA reads as TGTGCCAGCAGAATCCGGGACAGCAACACAGATACGCAGTATTTT. It translates to CASRIRDSNTDTQYF.

The chain has TRBV6-1 and TRBJ2-1; D is perhaps TRBD1 (6 bases). Germline lookup yields CDR1 MNHNS and CDR2 SASEGT. This CDR3 contains 15 residues. V lost 4 bases and J 4 bases, leaving 14 bases between the germline ends. The CDR3 DNA sequence: TGTGCCAGCAGTGCACCGGGACACCCTTACAATGAGCAGTTCTTC. This encodes CASSAPGHPYNEQFF.

The sample holds one count of this clonotype. This chain uses TRBV7-8 with TRBJ1-5; D call uncertain. CDR3 length equals 12 residues. CDR1 and CDR2 from the germline V gene are SGHVS and FQNEAQ. V gave up 1 base and J gave up 14 bases, with 12 bases separating them. CDR3 DNA sequence: TGTGCCAGCAGCTTAGTAGAGCGCGACAAGCATTTT. The encoded protein is CASSLVERDKHF. Full variable domain (rest looked up from reference TRBV7-8 and TRBJ1-5): GAGVSQSPRYKVAKRGQDVALRCDPISGHVSLFWYQQALGQGPEFLTYFQNEAQLDKSGLPSDRFFAERPEGSVSTLKIQRTQQEDSAVYLCASSLVERDKHFGDGTRLSIL.

Ten or more counts support this clonotype. The V call is TRBV5-1, the J call TRBJ2-7; the D call may be TRBD1 or TRBD2 (6 bases each). V was clipped by 0 bases and J by 5 bases, with 15 bases between them. In germline, CDR1 is SGHRS, CDR2 YFSETQ. The CDR3 spans 15 residues. The CDR3 reads CASSLVTNREDEQYF. CDR3 DNA: TGCGCCAGCAGCTTGGTGACGAACAGGGAGGACGAGCAGTACTTC.

In this sample, this clonotype turned up many times. The chain carries TRBV5-5 and TRBJ1-5; tentatively, D is TRBD1 (5 bases). The CDR3 consists of 16 residues. V shed 4 bases and J shed 4 bases, with 18 bases lying between them. Germline-derived CDR1 and CDR2 are SGHKS and YYEKEE (reference sequence). The CDR3 protein is CASSPGQGLVNQPQHF. CDR3 DNA sequence: TGTGCCAGCAGCCCGGGCCAGGGTCTAGTAAATCAGCCCCAGCATTTT.

The chain recombines TRBV2 with TRBJ2-1; D possibly uses TRBD1 or TRBD2 (6 bases each). Germline-derived CDR1 and CDR2 are SNHLY and FYNNEI. The CDR3 length is 15 residues. Trimming removed 11 bases from V and 7 bases from J, with 24 bases in between. In DNA, the CDR3 is TGTGCCCTCGGGGGCGGGGCGTTACTGGGGAATGAGCAGTTCTTC. This codes for CALGGGALLGNEQFF.

This clonotype was observed once. This chain connects TRBV19 to TRBJ2-3; TRBD2 is a possible D gene (6 bases). Deletions cut 7 bases from V and 3 bases from J, with 20 bases between. CDR3 size: 16 residues. Per germline, CDR1 LNHDA and CDR2 SQIVND (reference sequence). The CDR3 nucleotides read TGTGCCAGTACTGATTTCGGCGGGGAGGTGACAGATACGCAGTATTTT. Residues: CASTDFGGEVTDTQYF.

This clonotype was counted between two and nine times. The rearrangement joins TRBV7-9 to TRBJ1-3; D remains unclear. The germline V gene has CDR1 SEHNR and CDR2 FQNEAQ (reference sequence). V was trimmed by 0 bases and J by 4 bases, leaving 10 bases between them. CDR3 length: 15 amino acids. The CDR3 region has the DNA TGTGCCAGCAGCTTAGCCCCTCTTCCGGGAAACACCATATATTTT. Amino acids: CASSLAPLPGNTIYF. The full variable domain, with the rest looked up from reference TRBV7-9 and TRBJ1-3, is DTGVSQNPRHKITKRGQNVTFRCDPISEHNRLYWYRQTLGQGPEFLTYFQNEAQLEKSRLLSDRFSAERPKGSFSTLEIQRTEQGDSAMYLCASSLAPLPGNTIYFGEGSWLTVV.

This clonotype has more than one count but fewer than ten. Just one base apart from a much larger clone, this may be a read error. The J gene is TRBJ2-5, the V gene TRBV7-8; perhaps TRBD1 as D (5 bases). The CDR3 contains 16 residues. Germline V gene lookup returns CDR1 SGHVS and CDR2 FQNEAQ. The CDR3 nucleotides are TGTGTCAGCAGCTTAGCCCAGGGTGGCGATACGGAGACCCAGTACTTC. Translated: CVSSLAQGGDTETQYF.

Many counts were recorded for this clonotype. The rearrangement joins TRBV2 to TRBJ1-2; the D is unclear. Per germline, CDR1 SNHLY and CDR2 FYNNEI. The ends were cut back, 6 bases at V and 8 bases at J, with 10 bases in the middle. This CDR3 has 11 residues. CDR3 DNA: TGTGCCAGCAGAGACTTTAGAGGCTACACCTTC. Translating it yields CASRDFRGYTF.

This clonotype was observed many times. This chain links TRBV29-1 with TRBJ2-1; 12 nucleotides match TRBD2. V lost 6 bases and J lost 2; bases outside the gene matches: 2. Germline V gene data show CDR1 as SQVTM and CDR2 as ANQGSEA. CDR3 size: 14 residues. The CDR3, as DNA: TGCAGCGTGCGGACTAGCGGGGCCTACAATGAGCAGTTCTTC. Its translation is CSVRTSGAYNEQFF.

This chain uses TRBV5-1 with TRBJ1-1; D unresolved. The V and J ends lost 1 base and 0 bases respectively, with 10 bases between them. This CDR3 has 15 amino acids. Per the germline V gene, CDR1 is SGHRS and CDR2 is YFSETQ. This CDR3 reads CASSLLTSMNTEAFF. DNA of the CDR3: TGCGCCAGCAGCTTGCTTACCAGTATGAACACTGAAGCTTTCTTT.

The J gene is TRBJ2-1, the V gene TRBV7-9; TRBD2 agrees at 12 bases. The CDR3 covers 16 residues. Germline CDR1 SEHNR, CDR2 FQNEAQ (reference sequence). V gave up 5 bases and J gave up 3 bases; unmatched junction bases: 5. CDR3 residues: CASSLMGLAGYNEQFF. As DNA, the CDR3 is TGTGCCAGCAGCCTGATGGGACTAGCGGGCTACAATGAGCAGTTCTTC.

V is TRBV4-1 and J is TRBJ1-1; D is unresolved. Germline CDR1 is MGHRA and CDR2 is YSYEKL. This CDR3 region has 15 residues. The V end lost 4 bases, the J end lost 0 bases, and 12 bases lay between the germline ends. This CDR3 reads CASSRRTWVNTEAFF. CDR3 nucleotides: TGCGCCAGCAGCCGTAGGACGTGGGTGAACACTGAAGCTTTCTTT.

For the CDR3, the DNA is TGTGCCAGCAGCTCTCCGGGACTAGTAAACGAGCAGTTCTTC. Its translation is CASSSPGLVNEQFF. The rearrangement joins TRBV2 to TRBJ2-1, with TRBD2 identical over 8 bases. CDR1 and CDR2 from the germline V gene are SNHLY and FYNNEI. The CDR3 loop spans 14 amino acids. Losses at the gene ends were 6 bases for V and 10 bases for J; bases not matched to a gene: 11.

This clonotype was counted at least ten times. The V gene is TRBV11-2, the J gene TRBJ2-5; the D gene could be TRBD1 or TRBD2 (5 bases each). This CDR3 is built from 14 residues. V was cut by 3 bases and J by 9 bases, with 17 bases left in between. Germline V gene data show CDR1 as SGHAT and CDR2 as FQNNGV. The chain's CDR3 is CASSFRDPRGSQYF. Here the CDR3 DNA reads TGTGCCAGCAGCTTCAGGGACCCCCGAGGTTCCCAGTACTTC.

This clonotype was recorded at least ten times. This rearrangement joins TRBV20-1 to TRBJ2-5; D gene unclear. Germline CDR1 and CDR2: DFQATT and SNEGSKA (reference sequence). Trimming took off 1 base at V and 4 bases at J, with 7 bases between the two ends. This CDR3 comprises 12 residues. The CDR3 loop is CSARVPRETQYF. The CDR3 DNA reads as TGCAGTGCTAGAGTGCCGAGAGAGACCCAGTACTTC.

This clonotype showed up many times. The chain joins TRBV18 to TRBJ2-6; D uncertain. Germline CDR1 and CDR2: KGHSH and LQKENI. V was trimmed by 3 bases and J by 0 bases, leaving 9 bases between them. The CDR3 has 16 residues. The CDR3 region has the DNA TGTGCCAGCTCACCCCTCGACGGCTCTGGGGCCAACGTCCTGACTTTC. This encodes CASSPLDGSGANVLTF.

This clonotype came up many times. J is TRBJ2-3 and V is TRBV29-1, with D unresolved. Germline V CDR1 and CDR2: SQVTM, ANQGSEA. The CDR3 has 13 amino acids. V lost 4 bases, J lost 6 bases, and 14 bases lay in between. Here the CDR3 DNA reads TGCAGCGTTGTCCCCGTTCTAGGGGATACGCAGTATTTT. Translated, it gives CSVVPVLGDTQYF.

This clonotype was detected only a few times. The chain has TRBV20-1 and TRBJ2-3; D possibly matches TRBD1 or TRBD2 (6 bases each). V dropped 5 bases and J dropped 0 bases, with 12 bases sitting between them. Germline CDR1 is DFQATT and CDR2 is SNEGSKA (reference sequence). This CDR3 has 14 residues. DNA for the CDR3: TGCAGTGCTTACCAGGGGACTAGCACAGATACGCAGTATTTT. It codes for CSAYQGTSTDTQYF.

This sequence joins TRBV27 and TRBJ1-6; a possible D gene is TRBD1 (6 bases). Deletions cut 6 bases from V and 9 bases from J, with 15 bases between. Germline V lookup: CDR1 MNHEY, CDR2 SMNVEV (reference sequence). The CDR3 is made up of 14 amino acids. The CDR3 is CASSLGGFFSPLHF. Written as DNA, the CDR3 is TGTGCCAGCAGCCTAGGGGGATTTTTTTCACCCCTCCACTTT.